The source of this T cell receptor beta chain is a study of post-analysis software for immune sequencing data. Included in the TCR beta cDNA libraries were unique molecular identifiers. TCRdb re-called the PCR reads through MiXCR, storing one row per CDR3 protein. The data contain some 500,000 distinct CDR3 sequences, nearly 45% of them singletons. This sequence was found in a girl between 5 and 17 years old with multiple sclerosis. The sample comprised blood.

Here the CDR3 DNA reads TGCAGTGCTGCCCCAGGGGGCGCGGAGCCCCAGCATTTT. This codes for CSAAPGGAEPQHF. The chain links TRBV20-1 to TRBJ1-5; 8 bases agree with TRBD1. Germline V gene data show CDR1 as DFQATT and CDR2 as SNEGSKA (reference sequence). J lost 8 bases, V lost 5 bases, and 8 bases had no gene match. This CDR3 contains 13 residues.